This paragraph covers one TCR beta chain sequence. The target antigen is unknown. CDR3 length: 13 amino acids. Germline CDR1 reads MNHEY; CDR2 reads SMNVEV (reference sequence). The ends lost 5 bases at V and 6 bases at J; junction bases unmatched: 5. The entry originates in a study of cytotoxic CD8 clonotypes in ibrutinib-treated CLL. Study at large: In all, more than ten patients were relapsed/refractory, some 14 were treatment-naive and about 17 were IGHV unmutated.

Libraries were prepared by immunoSEQ multiplex PCR; TCRdb keeps only in-frame clonotypes and omits some of them. Altogether about 29,000 clones are present, around 76% being singletons, with the ten largest covering 45% to 65%. Study-wide results and caveats: Whereas clonality rose at ibrutinib response, it declined toward baseline at progression. In comparison with age-matched healthy donors, baseline clonality was higher and tracked circulating CD8+ T-cell counts.

The sequencing used PBMCs, collected after 36 months of ibrutinib treatment. The sequence was obtained from a human donor with chronic lymphocytic leukemia. This rearrangement joins TRBV27 to TRBJ1-2, with TRBD1 matching over 8 bases. As DNA, the CDR3 is TGTGCCAGCAGTCAGAGGACAGGGCATGGCTACACCTTC. Its translation: CASSQRTGHGYTF.